The next 32 T cell receptor beta chains were all read from a single sample in a study of blood T cell repertoires in COVID-19. TCRdb keeps only in-frame clones here, not all; method: immunoSEQ multiplex PCR. The sample has tens of thousands of clones, roughly 89% seen once. Sequencing used peripheral blood. These receptors all come from a man aged 25-45 years with acute or convalescent COVID-19.

The J gene is TRBJ2-3, the V gene TRBV9, with D possibly being TRBD2 (6 bases). This CDR3 is built from 18 residues. Trimming left V 1 base short and J 1 base short, with 19 bases between. The germline CDR1 and CDR2 sequences are SGDLS and YYNGEE. CDR3 nucleotide sequence: TGTGCCAGCAGCGTATCTATGGGGGGAGGAGGTGGCACAGATACGCAGTATTTT. Translation: CASSVSMGGGGGTDTQYF. The whole variable domain, remainder taken from reference TRBV9 and TRBJ2-3, is DSGVTQTPKHLITATGQRVTLRCSPRSGDLSVYWYQQSLDQGLQFLIQYYNGEERAKGNILERFSAQQFPDLHSELNLSSLELGDSALYFCASSVSMGGGGGTDTQYFGPGTRLTVL.

This rearrangement joins TRBV10-3 to TRBJ1-1, with D tentatively TRBD1 (5 bases). There are 12 residues in the CDR3. Germline V gene lookup returns CDR1 ENHRY and CDR2 SYGVKD. Trimming left V 8 bases short and J 11 bases short, with 18 bases between. CDR3 bases: TGTGCCATCGGAGTGAGGGGAGGGTTTGCTTTCTTT. Translated, it gives CAIGVRGGFAFF.

This clone was picked up one time. The V and J genes are TRBV4-1 and TRBJ1-4; 9 bases map to TRBD1. The V and J ends lost 6 bases and 8 bases, in that order; junction bases with no gene match: 10. The CDR3 has 15 amino acids. The germline V gene encodes CDR1 MGHRA and CDR2 YSYEKL. CDR3: CASSPRTGAKEKLFF. For the CDR3, the DNA is TGCGCCAGCAGTCCCCGGACAGGGGCAAAGGAAAAACTGTTTTTT.

This chain uses TRBV6-5 with TRBJ1-1; D not resolved. CDR1 and CDR2 from the germline V gene are MNHEY and SVGAGI. V lost 2 bases and J lost 6, with 7 bases in between. CDR3 length: 12 residues. CDR3 nucleotide sequence: TGTGCCAGCAGTTACAGAGGTGCTGAAGCTTTCTTT. Its translation is CASSYRGAEAFF.

This chain links TRBV5-6 with TRBJ2-5; 12 bases are a match to TRBD2. The CDR3 is made up of 15 amino acids. Germline lookup yields CDR1 SGHDT and CDR2 YYEEEE. The junction had 0 bases not matched to a gene; V was cut back by 1 base and J by 2 bases. The CDR3 DNA sequence: TGTGCCAGCAGCTTGACTAGCGGGGGGCAAGAGACCCAGTACTTC. It yields the protein CASSLTSGGQETQYF. Full variable domain (remainder filled in from reference TRBV5-6 and TRBJ2-5): DAGVTQSPTHLIKTRGQQVTLRCSPKSGHDTVSWYQQALGQGPQFIFQYYEEEERQRGNFPDRFSGHQFPNYSSELNVNALLLGDSALYLCASSLTSGGQETQYFGPGTRLLVL.

The genes are TRBV2 and TRBJ2-5; 11 bases are a match to TRBD2. Germline lookup yields CDR1 SNHLY and CDR2 FYNNEI. V was clipped by 6 bases and J by 3 bases; unmatched bases: 3. The CDR3 is 14 residues long. This CDR3 reads CASRVSGGEETQYF. The CDR3 DNA is TGTGCCAGCAGGGTTAGCGGGGGGGAAGAGACCCAGTACTTC. Combining the CDR3 with reference TRBV2 and TRBJ2-5 gives the whole variable domain EPEVTQTPSHQVTQMGQEVILRCVPISNHLYFYWYRQILGQKVEFLVSFYNNEISEKSEIFDDQFSVERPDGSNFTLKIRSTKLEDSAMYFCASRVSGGEETQYFGPGTRLLVL.

The V call is TRBV28, the J call TRBJ1-2, with 8 nucleotides matching TRBD1. The CDR3 is 15 residues long. The trim removed 2 bases at V and 6 bases at J, leaving 8 bases unmatched. Germline CDR1 MDHEN, CDR2 SYDVKM. CDR3 bases: TGTGCCAGCAGTTTACTTTACAGGGGGGCGGATGGCTACACCTTC. This gives the protein CASSLLYRGADGYTF.

CDR3 nucleotide sequence: TGTGCCAGCACCGGAGAAGGGAACACTGAAGCTTTCTTT. It is translated as CASTGEGNTEAFF. The rearrangement uses TRBV9 and TRBJ1-1; D remains ambiguous. CDR1 is SGDLS, CDR2 YYNGEE, per germline. The CDR3 is made up of 13 amino acids. V lost 6 bases and J 1 base, leaving 10 bases between the germline ends.

This chain uses TRBV6-5 with TRBJ2-7; TRBD1 aligns across 9 bases. V lost 2 bases to trimming and J lost 2 bases; unmatched junction nucleotides: 1. CDR3 size: 14 residues. Per germline, CDR1 MNHEY and CDR2 SVGAGI. The DNA of the CDR3 is TGTGCCAGCAGTTACCGGACAGGGGCCTACGAGCAGTACGTC. Translating it yields CASSYRTGAYEQYV.

This clone has only a few counts. The CDR3, as DNA: TGTGCCAGCAGCTCGAGACGGGGAGGAATATCCGTGGAGCAGTTCTTC. Amino acids: CASSSRRGGISVEQFF. V gene TRBV6-2 or TRBV6-3 combines with J gene TRBJ2-1; D is possibly TRBD2 (6 bases). This CDR3 spans 16 amino acids. CDR1 and CDR2 (germline): MNHEY, SVGEGT. V shed 6 bases and J shed 10 bases, with 25 bases lying between them.

The chain recombines TRBV28 with TRBJ1-3; perhaps TRBD1 as D (5 bases). V was shortened by 0 bases and J by 0 bases, with 15 bases between the two germline ends. The V gene's germline CDR1 is MDHEN and CDR2 SYDVKM. This CDR3 is 18 amino acids long. CDR3 coding DNA: TGTGCCAGCAGTTTATGGTCCGTTGGGGGGACCTCTGGAAACACCATATATTTT. The encoded protein is CASSLWSVGGTSGNTIYF. Filled out from reference TRBV28 and TRBJ1-3, the complete variable domain reads DVKVTQSSRYLVKRTGEKVFLECVQDMDHENMFWYRQDPGLGLRLIYFSYDVKMKEKGDIPEGYSVSREKKERFSLILESASTNQTSMYLCASSLWSVGGTSGNTIYFGEGSWLTVV.

Points on this clone: Other DNA sequences from this sample encode an identical CDR3 as well. The gene calls are TRBV27 and TRBJ1-1; 8 nucleotides match TRBD1. Germline CDR1 and CDR2: MNHEY and SMNVEV (reference sequence). This CDR3 has 14 residues. V was pared by 3 bases and J by 1 base, with 1 base of the junction left unmatched. The chain's CDR3 is CASSFRGRNTEAFF. For the CDR3, the DNA is TGTGCCAGCAGTTTCAGGGGGCGGAACACTGAAGCTTTCTTT.

This clone was detected only once. The chain links TRBV20-1 to TRBJ2-5; no clear D. Germline assignment: CDR1 DFQATT and CDR2 SNEGSKA (reference sequence). This CDR3 has 13 residues. Trimming cost V 3 bases and J 0 bases, with 8 bases left between them. CDR3 in amino acids: CSASQRYQETQYF. The CDR3 DNA reads as TGCAGTGCTAGTCAGAGGTACCAAGAGACCCAGTACTTC.

CDR3 sequence reads: CASSQDPGTFTGELFF. CDR3 bases: TGCGCCAGCAGCCAAGACCCCGGGACTTTCACCGGGGAGCTGTTTTTT. The chain is built from TRBV4-3 and TRBJ2-2, with a weak D call TRBD2 (6 bases). V was trimmed by 0 bases and J by 4 bases, leaving 12 bases between them. The germline V gene has CDR1 LGHNA and CDR2 YSLEER. This CDR3 has 16 residues.

This clone was counted between two and nine times. The rearrangement uses TRBV9 and TRBJ1-1, with D hard to call. Trimming took off 0 bases at V and 3 bases at J, with 9 bases between the two ends. Germline CDR1 SGDLS, CDR2 YYNGEE. The CDR3 totals 14 residues. The CDR3 reads CASSVAGSDTEAFF. CDR3 nucleotide sequence: TGTGCCAGCAGCGTAGCAGGTAGTGACACTGAAGCTTTCTTT.

The chain is built from TRBV5-4 and TRBJ2-1, with D possibly TRBD1 on 6 matching bases. The CDR3 covers 15 residues. Germline-derived CDR1 and CDR2 are SGHNT and YYREEE (reference sequence). Trimming took 4 bases from V and 1 from J, leaving 12 bases between them. CDR3 amino acids: CASSPPQGSYNEQFF. CDR3 in DNA: TGTGCCAGCAGCCCCCCCCAGGGGTCCTACAATGAGCAGTTCTTC.

This clone has only one observation. This sequence joins TRBV19 and TRBJ1-6; no reliable D call. This CDR3 comprises 18 residues. V was cut by 2 bases and J by 0 bases, with 14 bases left in between. CDR1 and CDR2 from the germline V gene are LNHDA and SQIVND (reference sequence). The chain's CDR3 is CASSISPGTSSYNSPLHF. The CDR3 nucleotides read TGTGCCAGTAGTATATCCCCGGGAACTAGCTCCTATAATTCACCCCTCCACTTT. Drawing the rest from reference TRBV19 and TRBJ1-6, the complete variable domain is DGGITQSPKYLFRKEGQNVTLSCEQNLNHDAMYWYRQDPGQGLRLIYYSQIVNDFQKGDIAEGYSVSREKKESFPLTVTSAQKNPTAFYLCASSISPGTSSYNSPLHFGNGTRLTVT.

The chain couples TRBV5-1 to TRBJ1-1; 9 bases fit TRBD1. The CDR3 has 18 amino acids. Looked up from germline, CDR1 is SGHRS and CDR2 is YFSETQ. Trimming at V came to 6 bases and at J to 4 bases, leaving 19 bases not matched to a gene. CDR3 sequence (DNA): TGCGCCAGCACCTCCGGGGCGGGACAGGGACGACTGGGCACTGAAGCTTTCTTT. It encodes CASTSGAGQGRLGTEAFF.

This rearrangement joins TRBV5-4 to TRBJ2-5; D remains ambiguous. There are 14 residues in the CDR3. V lost 0 bases and J lost 1, with 7 bases in between. Per germline, CDR1 SGHNT and CDR2 YYREEE (reference sequence). This CDR3 is CASSLAGGQETQYF. Written as DNA, the CDR3 is TGTGCCAGCAGCTTGGCCGGCGGCCAAGAGACCCAGTACTTC. Full variable domain (rest looked up from reference TRBV5-4 and TRBJ2-5): ETGVTQSPTHLIKTRGQQVTLRCSSQSGHNTVSWYQQALGQGPQFIFQYYREEENGRGNFPPRFSGLQFPNYSSELNVNALELDDSALYLCASSLAGGQETQYFGPGTRLLVL.

V and J are TRBV2 and TRBJ2-1; 10 nucleotides match TRBD1. Looked up from germline, CDR1 is SNHLY and CDR2 is FYNNEI. V shed 2 bases and J 9 bases; nucleotides not matched to a gene: 4. The CDR3 runs to 14 residues. The CDR3 region is CASSERDRGVEQFF. In DNA, the CDR3 is TGTGCCAGCAGTGAAAGGGACAGGGGAGTTGAGCAGTTCTTC. Full variable domain (missing parts from reference TRBV2 and TRBJ2-1): EPEVTQTPSHQVTQMGQEVILRCVPISNHLYFYWYRQILGQKVEFLVSFYNNEISEKSEIFDDQFSVERPDGSNFTLKIRSTKLEDSAMYFCASSERDRGVEQFFGPGTRLTVL.

The chain is built from TRBV7-2 and TRBJ2-3, with a possible D match to TRBD2 (7 bases). The germline V gene has CDR1 SGHTA and CDR2 FQGNSA. Trimming pared 0 bases from V and 5 bases from J, leaving 9 bases between. This CDR3 is 14 amino acids long. The CDR3 DNA sequence: TGTGCCAGCAGCTTAGCGGGGGGGCAAGATACGCAGTATTTT. This translates into CASSLAGGQDTQYF.

The chain combines TRBV9 with TRBJ2-7; 13 bases align to TRBD2. CDR3 length equals 16 residues. The V gene's germline CDR1 is SGDLS and CDR2 YYNGEE. Trimming cost V 3 bases and J 4 bases; bases outside gene matches: 7. CDR3 nucleotide sequence: TGTGCCAGCAGCGCGACGACTAGCGGGAGGTTATACGAGCAGTACTTC. This codes for CASSATTSGRLYEQYF.

This chain joins TRBV7-9 and TRBJ2-1, with TRBD1 as a possible D gene (5 bases). This CDR3 has 17 residues. Deletions cut 4 bases from V and 0 bases from J, with 16 bases between. Germline V gene lookup returns CDR1 SEHNR and CDR2 FQNEAQ (reference sequence). The CDR3 here is CASSYLRETSSYNEQFF. The CDR3 nucleotides read TGTGCCAGCAGCTACCTCAGGGAAACGAGCTCCTACAATGAGCAGTTCTTC.

This sequence joins TRBV19 and TRBJ2-3; 7 nucleotides agree with TRBD1. Germline-derived CDR1 and CDR2 are LNHDA and SQIVND (reference sequence). This CDR3 spans 20 amino acids. Unmatched junction bases numbered 23, after V lost 7 bases and J lost 1 base. The CDR3 coding sequence is TGTGCCAGTACCGGGGTCGGGTCCGCTAAACAGGGGATCGGCACAGATACGCAGTATTTT. It encodes CASTGVGSAKQGIGTDTQYF.

The V call is TRBV7-9, the J call TRBJ2-1, with 13 nucleotides matching TRBD2. V was clipped by 5 bases and J by 8 bases; unmatched bases: 15. The CDR3 has 18 amino acids. CDR1 and CDR2 from the germline V gene are SEHNR and FQNEAQ (reference sequence). DNA for the CDR3: TGTGCCAGCAGCCAAAACCCCTGGACTAGCGGGAGTATAGATGAGCAGTTCTTC. Its translation is CASSQNPWTSGSIDEQFF.

The chain joins TRBV7-8 to TRBJ2-1, with D maybe TRBD2 (5 bases). The germline gives CDR1 SGHVS, CDR2 FQNEAQ. This CDR3 comprises 15 residues. Trimming removed 2 bases from V and 8 bases from J, with 16 bases in between. In DNA, the CDR3 is TGTGCCAGCAGCTTAATCCGGGAAGAAAAGGATGAGCAGTTCTTC. Its translation: CASSLIREEKDEQFF.

This chain links TRBV5-4 with TRBJ2-6; TRBD2 is a possible D gene (5 bases). The CDR3 is made up of 17 amino acids. Per germline, CDR1 SGHNT and CDR2 YYREEE (reference sequence). V was pared by 0 bases and J by 0 bases, with 10 bases between. The chain's CDR3 is CASSLETSSSGANVLTF. The DNA of the CDR3 is TGTGCCAGCAGCTTGGAAACTAGTTCCTCTGGGGCCAACGTCCTGACTTTC.

V is TRBV19 and J is TRBJ1-1; the match to TRBD1 covers 7 bases. The CDR3 contains 14 residues. Looked up from germline, CDR1 is LNHDA and CDR2 is SQIVND (reference sequence). With V trimmed by 3 bases and J by 4 bases, 5 bases remained unmatched. This CDR3 reads CASSITGEVTEAFF. The CDR3 nucleotides are TGTGCCAGTAGTATTACAGGGGAGGTCACTGAAGCTTTCTTT.

This chain uses TRBV4-2 with TRBJ2-7; D is unresolved. Trimming removed 1 base at V and 7 bases at J, with 8 bases between. Per the germline V gene, CDR1 is LGHNA and CDR2 is YNFKEQ. This CDR3 is built from 12 residues. The chain's CDR3 is CASSQGDLEQYF. CDR3 nucleotides: TGTGCCAGCAGCCAAGGCGATCTAGAGCAGTACTTC.

V usage is TRBV9 and J usage is TRBJ1-1; perhaps TRBD1 as D (6 bases). Trimming took 0 bases from V and 5 from J, leaving 8 bases between them. The germline CDR1 and CDR2 sequences are SGDLS and YYNGEE. The CDR3 is made up of 13 amino acids. The DNA of the CDR3 is TGTGCCAGCAGCGTAGGGCAGGGGACTGAAGCTTTCTTT. This codes for CASSVGQGTEAFF.

This clone was seen a single time. Germline is not matched at one junction end, which may reflect a read error. J is TRBJ2-1 and V is TRBV5-1, with 15 bases that match TRBD2. The CDR3 is made up of 19 amino acids. Per germline, CDR1 SGHRS and CDR2 YFSETQ. DNA for the CDR3: TGCGCCCGCAGCGGGGGACTAGCGGGGGGCCACCACCTCTACAATGAGCAGTTCTTC. Its translation is CARSGGLAGGHHLYNEQFF. The full variable domain, its missing parts supplied by reference TRBV5-1 and TRBJ2-1, is KAGVTQTPRYLIKTRGQQVTLSCSPISGHRSVSWYQQTPGQGLQFLFEYFSETQRNKGNFPGRFSGRQFSNSRSEMNVSTLELGDSALYLCARSGGLAGGHHLYNEQFFGPGTRLTVL.

The genes are TRBV10-2 and TRBJ1-1; D might be TRBD1 (5 bases). This CDR3 is 14 amino acids long. V was trimmed by 6 bases and J by 1 base, leaving 12 bases between them. CDR1 is WSHSY, CDR2 SAAADI, per germline. The DNA of the CDR3 is TGCGCCAGCAGAACCGGACAAAGGAACACTGAAGCTTTCTTT. It codes for CASRTGQRNTEAFF.